Here is one T cell receptor beta chain with its context. There is no known antigen for this receptor. No base quality information exists; no much larger clone differs at one position. The library was produced with PCR. Sequenced on an Illumina HiSeq 2500. TCR libraries were prepared with molecular barcoding, using unique molecular identifiers to normalize TCRbeta repertoire quantification. TCRdb reworked the public reads: Q25 trimming with fastp, MiXCR clone assembly, productive beta chains retained. Duplicate CDR3 protein sequences are folded into a single record with the most common DNA and genes. The sample table contains about 190,000 distinct CDR3 sequences; only one count was recorded for about 6.4% of them. 3% to 3.5% of the sample is taken by the ten largest. The germline V gene (reference sequence) sets CDR1 to GTSNPN and CDR2 to SVGIG. CDR3 length: 14 amino acids, cysteine to phenylalanine. The CDR3 DNA has 42 bases and is translated from base 1. Germline trimming amounts to 2 bases on V and 6 bases on J, with 5 as the count of junction bases outside the gene matches.

The sample originates from a study of T-cell reconstitution after alpha-beta-depleted transplantation in children (TCRdb year 2016). Turning to the overall study: The study quantitatively tracked T-cell immune reconstitution after TCRalphabeta/CD19-depleted allogeneic hematopoietic cell transplantation in children using TCR repertoire profiling.

This specimen was PBMCs from the stem cell graft donor, taken from the stem cell graft. The sequence joins TRBV30 to TRBJ2-7, with 12 bases aligning to TRBD2. This clonotype was sampled from a human donor who donated a stem cell graft to a child with Wiskott-Aldrich syndrome. For the CDR3, the sequence is CAWSRLAGVGEQYF. The nucleotide sequence reads TGTGCCTGGAGTAGACTAGCGGGAGTGGGCGAGCAGTACTTC.